This T cell receptor beta chain was recorded in a study of CD8+ T cells in alopecia areata. Study-level background: Tofacitinib was given for 6 to 18 months, then stopped for 6 months.

PBMCs, the starting material, were the source of sorted CD4+ and CD8+ T cells. Isolated RNA was reverse transcribed into cDNA used as the sequencing template. Clones were read by immunoSEQ multiplex PCR, and TCRdb kept only the in-frame ones, dropping some. The sample yields about 150,000 clones, roughly 61% seen once. This sequence originates from a human donor with alopecia areata. The source material was CD4+ T cells sorted from blood, sampled at week 0.

The CDR3 nucleotides are TGTGCCAGCAGCTACCAAAACATTCAGTACTTC. Its protein is CASSYQNIQYF. V is TRBV11-2 and J is TRBJ2-4; no clear D gene. V dropped 4 bases and J dropped 5 bases, with 3 bases sitting between them. The germline V gene encodes CDR1 SGHAT and CDR2 FQNNGV. This CDR3 comprises 11 residues.